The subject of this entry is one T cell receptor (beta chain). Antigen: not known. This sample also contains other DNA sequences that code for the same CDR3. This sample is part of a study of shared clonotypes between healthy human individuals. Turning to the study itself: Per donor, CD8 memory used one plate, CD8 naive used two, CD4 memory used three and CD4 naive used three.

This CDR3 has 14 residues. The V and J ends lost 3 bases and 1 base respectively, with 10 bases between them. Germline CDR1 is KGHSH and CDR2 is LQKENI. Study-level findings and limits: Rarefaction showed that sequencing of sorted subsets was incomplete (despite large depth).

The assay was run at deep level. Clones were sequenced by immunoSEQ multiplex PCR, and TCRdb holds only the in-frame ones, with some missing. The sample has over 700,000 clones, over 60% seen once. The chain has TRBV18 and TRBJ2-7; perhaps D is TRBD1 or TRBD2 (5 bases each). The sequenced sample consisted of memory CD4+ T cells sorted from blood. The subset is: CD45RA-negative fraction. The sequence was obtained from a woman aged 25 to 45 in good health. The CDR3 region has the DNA TGTGCCAGCTCACCCGGGACCGCGTCCTACGAGCAGTACTTC. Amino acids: CASSPGTASYEQYF.